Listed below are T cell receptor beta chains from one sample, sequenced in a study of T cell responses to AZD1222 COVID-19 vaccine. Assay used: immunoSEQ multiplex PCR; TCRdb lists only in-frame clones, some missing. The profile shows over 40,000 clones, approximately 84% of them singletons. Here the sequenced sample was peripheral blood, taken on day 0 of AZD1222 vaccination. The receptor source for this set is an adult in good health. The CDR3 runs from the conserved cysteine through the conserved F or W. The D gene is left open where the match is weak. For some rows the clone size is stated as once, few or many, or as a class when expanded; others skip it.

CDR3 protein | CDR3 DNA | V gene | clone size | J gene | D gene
CASSIRSGTGLNTEAFF | TGTGCCAGTAGTATAAGGAGCGGGACAGGGCTGAACACTGAAGCTTTCTTT | TRBV19 | NA | TRBJ1-1 | TRBD1
CAWSSSTSGRVREQFF | TGTGCCTGGAGTTCGTCGACTAGCGGGAGGGTACGGGAGCAGTTCTTC | TRBV30 | NA | TRBJ2-1 | TRBD2
CASSLHHALDGGNTIYF | TGTGCCAGCAGCTTACACCACGCTCTGGACGGAGGAAACACCATATATTTT | TRBV5-6 | few | TRBJ1-3 | NA
CSASVRLALEETQYF | TGCAGTGCTAGTGTGCGACTAGCGTTAGAAGAGACCCAGTACTTC | TRBV20-1 | NA | TRBJ2-5 | TRBD2
CASSPLDRENTEAFF | TGCGCCAGCAGCCCCCTGGACAGGGAGAACACTGAAGCTTTCTTT | TRBV5-1 | few | TRBJ1-1 | TRBD1
CAATTLGNTQYF | TGTGCCGCGACTACGTTGGGGAATACGCAGTATTTT | TRBV28 | NA | TRBJ2-3 | NA
CAISDPGSGRTDTQYF | TGTGCCATCAGTGATCCAGGTAGCGGGAGGACAGATACGCAGTATTTT | TRBV10-3 | NA | TRBJ2-3 | TRBD2
CASSYSNAGSYEQYF | TGTGCCAGCAGTTACTCGAACGCAGGGAGCTACGAGCAGTACTTC | TRBV6-5 | NA | TRBJ2-7 | NA
CASSSNPTTDTQYF | TGTGCCAGCAGCTCTAACCCGACCACAGATACGCAGTATTTT | TRBV7-2 | NA | TRBJ2-3 | NA
CASSWSSWTNTEAFF | TGCGCCAGCAGCTGGAGCAGTTGGACGAACACTGAAGCTTTCTTT | TRBV5-1 | NA | TRBJ1-1 | NA
CASSLAGDTQYF | TGCGCCAGCAGCTTAGCTGGGGATACGCAGTATTTT | TRBV5-1 | NA | TRBJ2-3 | NA
CASSLNRRNYGYTF | TGTGCCAGCAGCTTGAATCGGAGGAACTATGGCTACACCTTC | TRBV5-6 | NA | TRBJ1-2 | NA
CSVAGPLNEYTETQYF | TGCAGCGTTGCTGGACCTCTAAATGAATACACAGAGACCCAGTACTTC | TRBV29-1 | few | TRBJ2-5 | NA
CASSFIAGGFANEQFF | TGTGCCAGCAGCTTTATAGCGGGAGGGTTCGCCAATGAGCAGTTCTTC | TRBV11-1 | NA | TRBJ2-1 | TRBD2
CASSPPESGITDTQYF | TGTGCCAGCTCACCACCGGAGTCGGGGATCACAGATACGCAGTATTTT | TRBV18 | NA | TRBJ2-3 | NA
CASSRLAGESTDTQYF | TGCGCCAGCAGCCGTCTAGCGGGGGAAAGCACAGATACGCAGTATTTT | TRBV4-3 | NA | TRBJ2-3 | TRBD2
CASSFLAARRADYGYTF | TGTGCCAGCAGCTTTCTGGCTGCTAGGCGGGCAGACTATGGCTACACCTTC | TRBV5-5 | NA | TRBJ1-2 | NA
CASSLEYQTGELFF | TGCGCCAGCAGCTTGGAGTACCAAACCGGGGAGCTGTTTTTT | TRBV5-1 | NA | TRBJ2-2 | NA
CASSQGGGSTDTQYF | TGCGCCAGCAGCCAAGGGGGCGGTAGCACAGATACGCAGTATTTT | TRBV4-1 | NA | TRBJ2-3 | NA
CASSPPSGSGDEQFF | TGTGCCAGCTCACCACCTAGCGGGAGTGGTGATGAGCAGTTCTTC | TRBV18 | NA | TRBJ2-1 | TRBD2
CASTQQGGASPLHF | TGTGCCAGCACCCAACAGGGGGGAGCTTCACCCCTCCACTTT | TRBV28 | NA | TRBJ1-6 | TRBD1
CASSPGDRDPFF | TGTGCCAGCTCACCTGGAGACAGGGATCCTTTCTTT | TRBV18 | NA | TRBJ1-1 | TRBD1
CATSRTGLAGEETQYF | TGTGCCACCAGCAGAACCGGACTAGCGGGAGAGGAGACCCAGTACTTC | TRBV15 | NA | TRBJ2-5 | TRBD2
CASNVAGVQETQYF | TGTGCCAGCAACGTAGCGGGGGTCCAAGAGACCCAGTACTTC | TRBV2 | NA | TRBJ2-5 | TRBD2
CASRRHLEGPQHF | TGTGCCAGCAGGCGACACCTAGAAGGGCCCCAGCATTTT | TRBV28 | few | TRBJ1-5 | NA
CASSSSGAGGDNEQFF | TGTGCCAGCAGCTCTAGCGGGGCGGGAGGGGACAATGAGCAGTTCTTC | TRBV11-2 | NA | TRBJ2-1 | TRBD2
CASTPGETQYF | TGTGCCAGCACCCCTGGAGAGACCCAGTACTTC | TRBV2 | NA | TRBJ2-5 | NA
CASSFSGSGETQYF | TGTGCCAGCAGCTTTAGCGGGAGTGGGGAGACCCAGTACTTC | TRBV7-2 | NA | TRBJ2-5 | TRBD2
CASSSLGGETQYF | TGTGCCAGCAGTTCCTTGGGAGGAGAGACCCAGTACTTC | TRBV12-3/TRBV12-4 | few | TRBJ2-5 | NA
CASSFGIGEQFF | TGTGCCAGCAGTTTCGGCATCGGTGAGCAGTTCTTC | TRBV6-2/TRBV6-3 | once | TRBJ2-1 | NA
CASSVGVLGNQPQHF | TGTGCCAGCAGCGTTGGGGTTTTGGGCAATCAGCCCCAGCATTTT | TRBV9 | NA | TRBJ1-5 | NA
CASSEFATNEKLFF | TGTGCCAGCAGTGAATTTGCAACTAATGAAAAACTGTTTTTT | TRBV6-1 | NA | TRBJ1-4 | NA
CASRETGFTEAFF | TGTGCCAGCAGGGAGACAGGGTTCACTGAAGCTTTCTTT | TRBV6-5 | NA | TRBJ1-1 | TRBD1
CASSQDTGLASDTQYF | TGTGCCAGCAGCCAAGATACCGGACTAGCATCCGATACGCAGTATTTT | TRBV3-1/TRBV3-2 | NA | TRBJ2-3 | TRBD2
CASSVQGPPYEQYF | TGTGCCAGCAGTGTACAGGGGCCGCCCTACGAGCAGTACTTC | TRBV28 | NA | TRBJ2-7 | TRBD1
CASSQPLRNEQFF | TGTGCCAGCAGCCAACCTTTGCGGAATGAGCAGTTCTTC | TRBV3-1/TRBV3-2 | NA | TRBJ2-1 | NA
CASSQGGDSPLHF | TGTGCCAGCAGCCAGGGGGGCGATTCACCCCTCCACTTT | TRBV4-2 | NA | TRBJ1-6 | NA
CASSLADYEQYF | TGTGCCAGCAGCTTGGCGGACTACGAGCAGTACTTC | TRBV7-2 | once | TRBJ2-7 | NA
CASRGGWGASGANVLTF | TGTGCCAGCAGGGGAGGTTGGGGAGCCTCTGGGGCCAACGTCCTGACTTTC | TRBV25-1 | NA | TRBJ2-6 | NA
CASSPTGQGNQPQHF | TGCGCCAGCAGCCCTACCGGGCAGGGCAATCAGCCCCAGCATTTT | TRBV4-1 | NA | TRBJ1-5 | NA
CASSRDHRTDTQYF | TGTGCCAGCAGTAGGGACCACCGGACGGATACGCAGTATTTT | TRBV6-4 | NA | TRBJ2-3 | NA
CATSDPGGDDRTDTQYF | TGTGCCACCAGTGACCCGGGGGGAGATGACCGCACAGATACGCAGTATTTT | TRBV24-1 | NA | TRBJ2-3 | TRBD2
CASSPDGYNEQFF | TGCGCCAGCAGCCCGGACGGCTACAATGAGCAGTTCTTC | TRBV4-3 | NA | TRBJ2-1 | NA
CASLWSSGSADTQYF | TGTGCCAGCTTGTGGTCTAGCGGGAGTGCAGATACGCAGTATTTT | TRBV27 | once | TRBJ2-3 | TRBD2
CATSRVRERYNEQFF | TGTGCCACCAGCAGAGTACGGGAGCGATACAATGAGCAGTTCTTC | TRBV15 | few | TRBJ2-1 | NA
CAISDRITQENGYTF | TGTGCCATCAGTGATCGTATTACACAGGAAAATGGCTACACCTTC | TRBV10-3 | once | TRBJ1-2 | NA
CSASKGSGNTIYF | TGCAGTGCTAGTAAAGGGTCTGGAAACACCATATATTTT | TRBV20-1 | NA | TRBJ1-3 | NA
CASSSERESAYNEQFF | TGTGCCAGCAGCTCCGAGCGGGAGTCAGCCTACAATGAGCAGTTCTTC | TRBV11-1 | NA | TRBJ2-1 | TRBD2
CASSEFTGGQETQYF | TGTGCCAGCAGTGAATTCACAGGGGGCCAGGAGACCCAGTACTTC | TRBV25-1 | NA | TRBJ2-5 | TRBD1
CASSRDRNPNQPQHF | TGTGCCAGTAGTAGGGACAGGAATCCCAATCAGCCCCAGCATTTT | TRBV19 | NA | TRBJ1-5 | TRBD1
CASSPALTAETQYF | TGTGCCAGCAGCCCCGCCCTCACAGCGGAGACCCAGTACTTC | TRBV11-3 | NA | TRBJ2-5 | NA
CASSLIRLTTGELFF | TGCGCCAGCAGCTTGATTAGGCTTACCACCGGGGAGCTGTTTTTT | TRBV5-1 | once | TRBJ2-2 | NA
CASSTDKAAETQYF | TGTGCCAGCAGCACCGACAAAGCTGCGGAGACCCAGTACTTC | TRBV11-1 | NA | TRBJ2-5 | NA